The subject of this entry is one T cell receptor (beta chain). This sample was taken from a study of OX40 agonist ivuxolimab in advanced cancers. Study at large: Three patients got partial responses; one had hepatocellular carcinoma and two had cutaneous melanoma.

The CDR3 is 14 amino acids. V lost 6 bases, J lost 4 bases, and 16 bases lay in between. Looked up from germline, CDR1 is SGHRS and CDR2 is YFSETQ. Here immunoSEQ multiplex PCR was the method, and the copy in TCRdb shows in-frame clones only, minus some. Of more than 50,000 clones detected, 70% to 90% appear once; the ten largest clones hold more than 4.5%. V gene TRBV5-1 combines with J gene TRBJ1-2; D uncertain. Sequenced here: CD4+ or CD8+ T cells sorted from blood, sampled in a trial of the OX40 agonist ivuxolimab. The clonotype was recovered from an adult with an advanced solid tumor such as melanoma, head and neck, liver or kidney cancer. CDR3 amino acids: CASKVDASPYGYTF. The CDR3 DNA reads TGCGCCAGCAAGGTAGACGCCAGCCCCTATGGCTACACCTTC.